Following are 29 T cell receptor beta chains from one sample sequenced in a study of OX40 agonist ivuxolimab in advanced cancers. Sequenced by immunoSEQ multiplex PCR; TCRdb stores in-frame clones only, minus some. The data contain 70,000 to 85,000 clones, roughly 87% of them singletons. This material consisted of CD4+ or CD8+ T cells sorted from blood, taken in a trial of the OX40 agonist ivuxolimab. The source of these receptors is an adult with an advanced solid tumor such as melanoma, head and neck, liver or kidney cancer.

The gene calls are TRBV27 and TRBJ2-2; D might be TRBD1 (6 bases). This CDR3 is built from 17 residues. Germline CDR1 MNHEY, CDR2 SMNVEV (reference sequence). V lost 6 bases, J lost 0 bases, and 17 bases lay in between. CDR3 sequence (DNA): TGTGCCAGCAGCCTTAGGGGGTGGGAAGCGAACACCGGGGAGCTGTTTTTT. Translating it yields CASSLRGWEANTGELFF.

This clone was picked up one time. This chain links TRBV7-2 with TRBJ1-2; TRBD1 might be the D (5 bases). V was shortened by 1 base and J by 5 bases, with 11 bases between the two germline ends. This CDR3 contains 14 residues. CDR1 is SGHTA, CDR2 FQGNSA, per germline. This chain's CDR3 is CASSLGGSLYGYTF. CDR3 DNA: TGTGCCAGCAGCTTAGGGGGGTCCCTTTATGGCTACACCTTC. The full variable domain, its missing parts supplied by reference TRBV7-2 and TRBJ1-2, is GAGVSQSPSNKVTEKGKDVELRCDPISGHTALYWYRQSLGQGLEFLIYFQGNSAPDKSGLPSDRFSAERTGGSVSTLTIQRTQQEDSAVYLCASSLGGSLYGYTFGSGTRLTVV.

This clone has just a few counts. CDR3 sequence reads: CASSSGAPPSYNEQFF. The CDR3, as DNA: TGTGCCAGCAGCTCCGGGGCACCACCCTCCTACAATGAGCAGTTCTTC. The chain employs TRBV11-3 and TRBJ2-1; D possibly uses TRBD1 or TRBD2 (5 bases each). The CDR3 consists of 16 residues. Trimming removed 4 bases from V and 0 bases from J, with 13 bases in between. The germline V gene has CDR1 SGHNT and CDR2 YENEEA.

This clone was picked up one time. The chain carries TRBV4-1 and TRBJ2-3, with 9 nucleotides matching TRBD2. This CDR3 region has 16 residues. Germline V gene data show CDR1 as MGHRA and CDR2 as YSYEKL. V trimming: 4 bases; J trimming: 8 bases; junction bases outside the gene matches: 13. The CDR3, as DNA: TGCGCCAGCAGCCCGCTGGAAGGCTTAGCGGGAGTTACGCAGTATTTT. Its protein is CASSPLEGLAGVTQYF.

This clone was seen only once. The CDR3 nucleotides read TGTGCCAGCATCCTACTAGCGGGAGCCGAGCAGTTCTTC. It encodes CASILLAGAEQFF. V is TRBV6-6 and J is TRBJ2-1; 11 bases line up with TRBD2. Germline-derived CDR1 and CDR2 are MNHNY and SVGAGI (reference sequence). V trimming: 7 bases; J trimming: 10 bases; junction bases outside the gene matches: 6. CDR3 length: 13 amino acids.

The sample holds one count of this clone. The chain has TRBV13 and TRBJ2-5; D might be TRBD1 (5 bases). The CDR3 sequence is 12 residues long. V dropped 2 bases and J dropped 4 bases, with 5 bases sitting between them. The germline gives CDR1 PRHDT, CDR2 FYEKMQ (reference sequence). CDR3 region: CASSLRGETQYF. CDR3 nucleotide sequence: TGTGCCAGCAGCTTAAGGGGAGAGACCCAGTACTTC.

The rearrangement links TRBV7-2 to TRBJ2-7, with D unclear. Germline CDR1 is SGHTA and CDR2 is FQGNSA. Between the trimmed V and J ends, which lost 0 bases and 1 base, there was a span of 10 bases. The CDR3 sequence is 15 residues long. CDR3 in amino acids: CASSLARVKSYEQYF. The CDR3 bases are TGTGCCAGCAGCTTAGCCCGGGTTAAGTCCTACGAGCAGTACTTC.

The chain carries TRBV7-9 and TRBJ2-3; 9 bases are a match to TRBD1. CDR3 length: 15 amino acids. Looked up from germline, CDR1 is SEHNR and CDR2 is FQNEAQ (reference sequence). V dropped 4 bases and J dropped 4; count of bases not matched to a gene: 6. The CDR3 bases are TGTGCCAGCAGCTCGGGACAGGGTCTCGCAGATACGCAGTATTTT. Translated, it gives CASSSGQGLADTQYF.

The CDR3 nucleotides read TGTGCCAGCTCACCCGGGACAGGAAACTACGAGCAGTACTTC. Translation: CASSPGTGNYEQYF. The chain combines TRBV18 with TRBJ2-7; 8 positions agree with TRBD1. Trimming at V came to 3 bases and at J to 3 bases, leaving 4 bases not matched to a gene. The CDR3 length is 14 residues. CDR1 KGHSH and CDR2 LQKENI come from the germline V gene.

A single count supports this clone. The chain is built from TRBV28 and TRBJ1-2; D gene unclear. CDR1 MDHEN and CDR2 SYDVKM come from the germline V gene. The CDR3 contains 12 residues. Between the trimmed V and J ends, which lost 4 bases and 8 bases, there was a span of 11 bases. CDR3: CASSSTGIGYTF. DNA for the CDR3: TGTGCCAGCAGTTCTACTGGGATAGGCTACACCTTC.

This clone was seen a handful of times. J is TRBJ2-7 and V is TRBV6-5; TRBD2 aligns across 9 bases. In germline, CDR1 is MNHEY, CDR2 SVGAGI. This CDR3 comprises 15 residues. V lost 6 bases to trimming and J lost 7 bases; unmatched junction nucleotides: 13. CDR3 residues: CASRPTSGRYREQYF. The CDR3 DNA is TGTGCCAGCAGGCCGACTAGCGGACGGTATAGAGAGCAGTACTTC.

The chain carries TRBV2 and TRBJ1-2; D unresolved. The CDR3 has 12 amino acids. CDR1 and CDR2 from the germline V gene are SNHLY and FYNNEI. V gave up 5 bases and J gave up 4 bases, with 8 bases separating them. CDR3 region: CASSPGTYGYTF. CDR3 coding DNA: TGTGCCAGCAGTCCAGGCACCTATGGCTACACCTTC.

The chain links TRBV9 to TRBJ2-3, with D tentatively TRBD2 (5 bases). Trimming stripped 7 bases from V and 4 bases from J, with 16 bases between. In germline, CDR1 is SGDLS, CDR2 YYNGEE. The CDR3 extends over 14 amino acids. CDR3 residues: CASSWTEDADTQYF. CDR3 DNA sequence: TGTGCCAGCTCCTGGACGGAGGATGCAGATACGCAGTATTTT.

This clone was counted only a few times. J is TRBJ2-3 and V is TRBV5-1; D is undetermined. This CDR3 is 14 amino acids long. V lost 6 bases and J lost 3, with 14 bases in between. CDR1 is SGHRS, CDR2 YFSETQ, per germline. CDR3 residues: CASKVTVGTDTQYF. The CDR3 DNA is TGCGCCAGCAAGGTCACTGTCGGGACAGATACGCAGTATTTT.

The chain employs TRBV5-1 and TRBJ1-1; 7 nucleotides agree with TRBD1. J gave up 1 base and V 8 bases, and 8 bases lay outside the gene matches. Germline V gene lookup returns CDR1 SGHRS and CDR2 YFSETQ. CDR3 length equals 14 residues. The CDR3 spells CASKEGAGNTEAFF. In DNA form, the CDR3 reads TGCGCCAGTAAGGAGGGGGCCGGGAACACTGAAGCTTTCTTT.

As DNA, the CDR3 is TGTGCCAGCAGTGAAGAGGCCATTGGGGGGACCCAGTACTTC. Amino acids: CASSEEAIGGTQYF. V usage is TRBV6-1 and J usage is TRBJ2-5; perhaps D is TRBD1 or TRBD2 (5 bases each). Trimming removed 1 base from V and 7 bases from J, with 13 bases in between. Germline V CDR1 and CDR2: MNHNS, SASEGT. The CDR3 loop spans 14 amino acids.

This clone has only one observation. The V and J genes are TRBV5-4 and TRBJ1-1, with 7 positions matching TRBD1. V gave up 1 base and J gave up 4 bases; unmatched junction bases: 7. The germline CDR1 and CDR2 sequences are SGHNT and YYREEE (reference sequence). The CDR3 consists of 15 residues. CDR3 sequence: CASSLRAGGGTEAFF. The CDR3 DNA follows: TGTGCCAGCAGCTTGCGGGCAGGGGGAGGCACTGAAGCTTTCTTT.

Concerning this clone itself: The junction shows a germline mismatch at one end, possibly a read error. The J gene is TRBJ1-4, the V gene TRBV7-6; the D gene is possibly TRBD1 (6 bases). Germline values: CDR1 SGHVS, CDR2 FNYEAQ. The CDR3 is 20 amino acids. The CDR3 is CASSLARAGEGVGTNEKLFF. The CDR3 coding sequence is TGTGCCAGCAGCCTAGCAAGGGCAGGGGAAGGGGTTGGAACTAATGAAAAACTGTTTTTT.

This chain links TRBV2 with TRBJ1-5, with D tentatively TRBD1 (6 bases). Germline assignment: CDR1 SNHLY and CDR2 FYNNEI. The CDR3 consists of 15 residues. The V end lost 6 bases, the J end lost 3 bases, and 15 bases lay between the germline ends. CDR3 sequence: CASRLQRTDNQPQHF. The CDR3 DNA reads TGTGCCAGCAGGCTACAGCGGACAGACAATCAGCCCCAGCATTTT.

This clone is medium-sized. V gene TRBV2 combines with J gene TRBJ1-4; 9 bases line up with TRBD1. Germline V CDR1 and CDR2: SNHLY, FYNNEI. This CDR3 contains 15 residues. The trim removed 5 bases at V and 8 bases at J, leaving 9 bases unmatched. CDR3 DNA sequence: TGTGCCAGCAGTTTCCGGGACAGGGTATACGAAAAACTGTTTTTT. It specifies CASSFRDRVYEKLFF.

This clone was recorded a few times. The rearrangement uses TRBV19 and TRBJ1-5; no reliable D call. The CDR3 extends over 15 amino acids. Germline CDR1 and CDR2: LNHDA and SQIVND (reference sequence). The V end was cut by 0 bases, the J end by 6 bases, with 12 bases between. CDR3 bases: TGTGCCAGTAGTATAGATGGCGCCTCTCGTCAGCCCCAGCATTTT. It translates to CASSIDGASRQPQHF. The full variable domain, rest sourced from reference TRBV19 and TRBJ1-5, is DGGITQSPKYLFRKEGQNVTLSCEQNLNHDAMYWYRQDPGQGLRLIYYSQIVNDFQKGDIAEGYSVSREKKESFPLTVTSAQKNPTAFYLCASSIDGASRQPQHFGDGTRLSIL.

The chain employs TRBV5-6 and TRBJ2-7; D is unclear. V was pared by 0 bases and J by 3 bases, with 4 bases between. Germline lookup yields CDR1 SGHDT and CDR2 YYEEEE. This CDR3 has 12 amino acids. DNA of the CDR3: TGTGCCAGCAGCTTGGGGGTCTACGAGCAGTACTTC. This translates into CASSLGVYEQYF.

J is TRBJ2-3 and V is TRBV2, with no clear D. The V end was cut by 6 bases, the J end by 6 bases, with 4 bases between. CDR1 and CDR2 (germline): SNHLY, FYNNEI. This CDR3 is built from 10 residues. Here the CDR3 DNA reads TGTGCCAGCAGGGGGGATACGCAGTATTTT. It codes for CASRGDTQYF.

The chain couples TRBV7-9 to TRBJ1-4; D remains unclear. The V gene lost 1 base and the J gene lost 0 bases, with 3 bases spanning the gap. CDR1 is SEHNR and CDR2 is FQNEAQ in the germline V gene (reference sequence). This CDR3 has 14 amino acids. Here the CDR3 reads CASSLGATNEKLFF. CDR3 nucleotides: TGTGCCAGCAGCTTAGGGGCAACTAATGAAAAACTGTTTTTT. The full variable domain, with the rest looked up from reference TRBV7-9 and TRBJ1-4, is DTGVSQNPRHKITKRGQNVTFRCDPISEHNRLYWYRQTLGQGPEFLTYFQNEAQLEKSRLLSDRFSAERPKGSFSTLEIQRTEQGDSAMYLCASSLGATNEKLFFGSGTQLSVL.

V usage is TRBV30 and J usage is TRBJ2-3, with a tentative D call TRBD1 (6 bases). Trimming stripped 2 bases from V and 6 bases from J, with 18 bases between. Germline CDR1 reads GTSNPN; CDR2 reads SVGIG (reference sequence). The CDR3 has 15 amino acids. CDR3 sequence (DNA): TGTGCCTGGAGTCCCTCGAGGGGGAGACTGGATACGCAGTATTTT. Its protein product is CAWSPSRGRLDTQYF.

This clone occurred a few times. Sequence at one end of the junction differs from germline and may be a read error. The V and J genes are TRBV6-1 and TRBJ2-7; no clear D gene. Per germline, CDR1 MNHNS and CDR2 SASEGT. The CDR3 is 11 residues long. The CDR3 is CASSEVQRLSF. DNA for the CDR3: TGTGCCAGCAGTGAAGTGCAGAGACTGTCCTTC.

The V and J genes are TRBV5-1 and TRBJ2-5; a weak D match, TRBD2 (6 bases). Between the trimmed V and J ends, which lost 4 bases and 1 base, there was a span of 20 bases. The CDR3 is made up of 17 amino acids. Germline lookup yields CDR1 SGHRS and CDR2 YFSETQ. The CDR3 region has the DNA TGCGCCAGCAGCCCGAAGGGCTGGGTGGGGGGCCAAGAGACCCAGTACTTC. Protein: CASSPKGWVGGQETQYF.

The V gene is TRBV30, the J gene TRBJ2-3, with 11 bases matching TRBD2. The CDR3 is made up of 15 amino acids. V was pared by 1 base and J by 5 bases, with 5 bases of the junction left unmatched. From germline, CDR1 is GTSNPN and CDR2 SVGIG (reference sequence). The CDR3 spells CAWSGLAGGRDTQYF. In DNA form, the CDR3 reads TGTGCCTGGAGTGGCCTAGCGGGAGGTCGAGATACGCAGTATTTT. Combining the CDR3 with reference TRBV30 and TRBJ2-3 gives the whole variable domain SQTIHQWPATLVQPVGSPLSLECTVEGTSNPNLYWYRQAAGRGLQLLFYSVGIGQISSEVPQNLSASRPQDRQFILSSKKLLLSDSGFYLCAWSGLAGGRDTQYFGPGTRLTVL.

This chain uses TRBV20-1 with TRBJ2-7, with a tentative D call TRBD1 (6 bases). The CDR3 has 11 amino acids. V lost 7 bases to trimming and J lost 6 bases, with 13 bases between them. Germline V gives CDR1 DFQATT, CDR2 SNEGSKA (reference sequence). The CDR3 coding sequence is TGCAGTGGGGGGCCCTCGTCCGAGCAGTACTTC. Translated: CSGGPSSEQYF.